This T cell receptor beta chain was sequenced in a study of blood T cell repertoires in COVID-19. Study-level information: T cells, B-cell-depleted T cells, or PBMCs provided the cDNA or gDNA that served as material.

The CDR3 extends over 15 amino acids. Looked up from germline, CDR1 is SGHRS and CDR2 is YFSETQ. V trimming: 3 bases; J trimming: 0 bases; junction bases outside the gene matches: 5. Sequencing was performed with immunoSEQ multiplex PCR; in TCRdb, only in-frame clones are kept and a portion is missing. Among 150,000 to 200,000 clones listed, around 90% were seen once. The chain joins TRBV5-1 to TRBJ2-7, with 8 bases aligning to TRBD2. The receptor was isolated from a man in his sixties with active or convalescent COVID-19. The sample taken for sequencing was peripheral blood. CDR3 coding DNA: TGCGCCAGCAGCTACGGGGGGGCCAGCTCCTACGAGCAGTACTTC. The encoded protein is CASSYGGASSYEQYF.